This TCR beta chain was identified in a study of CD8 T cells in ankylosing spondylitis. The table lists this clonotype with many counts. 5'-RACE, quantitative and with molecular barcodes, yielded the TCR beta libraries. MiXCR, run by TCRdb on the 5' RACE reads, gives a single entry per CDR3 protein. The table has some 130,000 distinct CDR3 sequences, about an eighth seen once. CDR3 size: 13 residues. Germline V gene sequence: CDR1 DFQATT, CDR2 SNEGSKA (reference sequence). Trimming stripped 1 base from V and 5 bases from J, with 10 bases between. The chain joins TRBV20-1 to TRBJ2-3; unclear D gene. The receptor was isolated from a female donor with ankylosing spondylitis or in good health (not recorded which). What was sequenced was blood, either unsorted or a sorted T cell fraction (not recorded which). The CDR3 DNA reads TGCAGTGCTAGAGGTACCTTCGGAGATACGCAGTATTTT. As protein: CSARGTFGDTQYF.